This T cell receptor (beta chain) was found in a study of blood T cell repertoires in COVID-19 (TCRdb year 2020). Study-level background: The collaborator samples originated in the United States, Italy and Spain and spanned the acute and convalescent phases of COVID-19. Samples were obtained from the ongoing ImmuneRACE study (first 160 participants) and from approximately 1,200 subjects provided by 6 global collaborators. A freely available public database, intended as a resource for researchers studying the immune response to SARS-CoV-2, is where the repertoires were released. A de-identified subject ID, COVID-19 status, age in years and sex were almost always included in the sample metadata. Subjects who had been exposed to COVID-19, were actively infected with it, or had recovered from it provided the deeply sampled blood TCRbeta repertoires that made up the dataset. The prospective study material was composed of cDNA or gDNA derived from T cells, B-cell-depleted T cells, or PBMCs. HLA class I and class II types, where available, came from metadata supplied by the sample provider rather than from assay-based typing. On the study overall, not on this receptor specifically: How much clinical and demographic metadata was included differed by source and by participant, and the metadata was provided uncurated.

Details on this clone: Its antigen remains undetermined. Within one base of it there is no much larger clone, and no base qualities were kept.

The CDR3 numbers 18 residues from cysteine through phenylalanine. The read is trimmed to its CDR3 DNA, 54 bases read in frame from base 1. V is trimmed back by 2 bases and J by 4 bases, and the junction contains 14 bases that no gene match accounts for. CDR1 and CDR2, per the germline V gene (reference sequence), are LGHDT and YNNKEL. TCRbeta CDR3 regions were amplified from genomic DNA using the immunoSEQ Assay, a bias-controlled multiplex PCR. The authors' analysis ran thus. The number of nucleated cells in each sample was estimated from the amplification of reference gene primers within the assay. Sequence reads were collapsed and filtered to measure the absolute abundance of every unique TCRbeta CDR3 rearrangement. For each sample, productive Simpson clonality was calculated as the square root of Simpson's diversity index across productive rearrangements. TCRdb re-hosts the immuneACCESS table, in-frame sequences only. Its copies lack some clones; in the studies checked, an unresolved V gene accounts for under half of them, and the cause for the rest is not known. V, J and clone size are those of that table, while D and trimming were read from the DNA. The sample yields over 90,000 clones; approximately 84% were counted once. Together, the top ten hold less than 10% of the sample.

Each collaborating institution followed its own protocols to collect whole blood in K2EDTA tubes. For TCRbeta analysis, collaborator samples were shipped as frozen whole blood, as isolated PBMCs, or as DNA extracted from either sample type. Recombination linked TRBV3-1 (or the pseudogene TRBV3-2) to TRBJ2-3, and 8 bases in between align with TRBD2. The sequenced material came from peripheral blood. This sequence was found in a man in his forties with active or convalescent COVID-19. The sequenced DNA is TGTGCCAGCAGCCAATTGCCAACGTCGGGGGGGCCTCCAGATACGCAGTATTTT. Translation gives CASSQLPTSGGPPDTQYF.